This is a list of T cell receptor beta chains from one sample in a study of PD-1 blockade in classical Hodgkin lymphoma. Here immunoSEQ multiplex PCR was the method, and the copy in TCRdb shows in-frame clones only, minus some. Here the sample spans roughly 150,000 clones, about 81% being singletons. The sequenced sample was peripheral blood mononuclear cells (PBMCs), obtained before the second cycle of nivolumab. The receptors here all came from a human donor with classical Hodgkin lymphoma. Each CDR3 is given with its conserved first and last residue. The order of the fields is J gene, V gene, clone size, D gene, CDR3 protein, CDR3 DNA. A D gene is named only where the DNA matches it firmly. The size of a clone is reported for some rows only, either as once, few or many, or as a class for expanded clones.

j_call: TRBJ2-2
v_call: TRBV21-1
clone_size: .
d_call: .
cdr3_aa: CASSKRTGGTTGELFF
cdr3_nt: TGTGCCAGCAGCAAAAGGACAGGGGGGACCACCGGGGAGCTGTTTTTT

j_call: TRBJ2-1
v_call: TRBV10-3
clone_size: .
d_call: TRBD1
cdr3_aa: CATSTGEVNEQFF
cdr3_nt: TGTGCCACTTCGACAGGGGAGGTCAATGAGCAGTTCTTC

j_call: TRBJ2-1
v_call: TRBV10-3
clone_size: .
d_call: TRBD2
cdr3_aa: CAISDHTSGGAAEQFF
cdr3_nt: TGTGCCATCAGTGACCATACTAGCGGGGGAGCGGCTGAGCAGTTCTTC

j_call: TRBJ2-3
v_call: TRBV15
clone_size: once
d_call: TRBD2
cdr3_aa: CATSRLSGISTDTQYF
cdr3_nt: TGTGCCACCAGCAGACTGAGCGGGATAAGCACAGATACGCAGTATTTT

j_call: TRBJ1-5
v_call: TRBV10-3
clone_size: few
d_call: .
cdr3_aa: CAISAGPNQPQHF
cdr3_nt: TGTGCCATCAGTGCAGGGCCCAATCAGCCCCAGCATTTT

j_call: TRBJ1-4
v_call: TRBV21-1
clone_size: .
d_call: .
cdr3_aa: CASSSGQVVGEKLFF
cdr3_nt: TGTGCCAGCAGCAGCGGACAGGTGGTCGGAGAAAAACTGTTTTTT

j_call: TRBJ1-1
v_call: TRBV7-2
clone_size: few
d_call: .
cdr3_aa: CASSWGRVNTEAFF
cdr3_nt: TGTGCCAGCAGTTGGGGCAGGGTAAACACTGAAGCTTTCTTT

j_call: TRBJ1-4
v_call: TRBV6-1
clone_size: .
d_call: .
cdr3_aa: CAGKNRGRNEKLFF
cdr3_nt: TGTGCCGGAAAGAATCGGGGGAGGAATGAAAAACTGTTTTTT

j_call: TRBJ1-1
v_call: TRBV19
clone_size: .
d_call: TRBD1
cdr3_aa: CASSLDREATEAFF
cdr3_nt: TGTGCCAGTAGCTTAGACAGGGAGGCCACTGAAGCTTTCTTT

j_call: TRBJ1-1
v_call: TRBV29-1
clone_size: few
d_call: .
cdr3_aa: CSVDRASTEAFF
cdr3_nt: TGCAGCGTTGACAGGGCGAGCACTGAAGCTTTCTTT

j_call: TRBJ2-5
v_call: TRBV5-4
clone_size: .
d_call: TRBD1
cdr3_aa: CASSLWTGEETQYF
cdr3_nt: TGTGCCAGCAGCTTGTGGACAGGGGAAGAGACCCAGTACTTC

j_call: TRBJ1-1
v_call: TRBV7-3
clone_size: .
d_call: TRBD1
cdr3_aa: CASSLSPQGSMNTEAFF
cdr3_nt: TGTGCCAGCAGCTTATCCCCACAGGGGTCCATGAACACTGAAGCTTTCTTT

j_call: TRBJ2-7
v_call: TRBV28
clone_size: .
d_call: TRBD1
cdr3_aa: CASSPPGQGGEDEQYF
cdr3_nt: TGTGCCAGCAGCCCCCCCGGACAGGGGGGGGAGGACGAGCAGTACTTC

j_call: TRBJ2-7
v_call: TRBV5-8
clone_size: .
d_call: .
cdr3_aa: CATRDSYEQYF
cdr3_nt: TGTGCCACCCGGGACTCCTACGAGCAGTACTTC

j_call: TRBJ2-1
v_call: TRBV19
clone_size: .
d_call: .
cdr3_aa: CASSIQAGLGNEQFF
cdr3_nt: TGTGCCAGTAGTATACAGGCGGGATTGGGGAATGAGCAGTTCTTC

j_call: TRBJ2-7
v_call: TRBV5-6
clone_size: .
d_call: .
cdr3_aa: CASSLDRGGAPYEQYF
cdr3_nt: TGTGCCAGCAGCTTGGATAGAGGGGGAGCCCCCTACGAGCAGTACTTC

j_call: TRBJ2-5
v_call: TRBV4-2
clone_size: .
d_call: TRBD2
cdr3_aa: CASSQDRSGRGQTQYF
cdr3_nt: TGTGCCAGCAGCCAAGATCGGAGCGGGAGGGGACAGACCCAGTACTTC

j_call: TRBJ2-1
v_call: TRBV7-6
clone_size: .
d_call: .
cdr3_aa: CASSSRTDNEQFF
cdr3_nt: TGTGCCAGCAGCTCTCGGACAGACAATGAGCAGTTCTTC

j_call: TRBJ2-2
v_call: TRBV6-5
clone_size: .
d_call: .
cdr3_aa: CASAGRVAGELFF
cdr3_nt: TGTGCCAGTGCGGGCAGGGTGGCCGGGGAGCTGTTTTTT

j_call: TRBJ2-7
v_call: TRBV10-3
clone_size: .
d_call: TRBD2
cdr3_aa: CATTSGDYEQYF
cdr3_nt: TGTGCCACGACTAGCGGGGACTACGAGCAGTACTTC

j_call: TRBJ2-5
v_call: TRBV27
clone_size: .
d_call: TRBD1
cdr3_aa: CASSPRDRALRQETQYF
cdr3_nt: TGTGCCAGCAGTCCCCGGGACAGGGCTTTGAGGCAAGAGACCCAGTACTTC

j_call: TRBJ2-6
v_call: TRBV19
clone_size: .
d_call: .
cdr3_aa: CASSIEVLSGANVLTF
cdr3_nt: TGTGCCAGTAGTATAGAGGTCCTCTCTGGGGCCAACGTCCTGACTTTC

j_call: TRBJ2-3
v_call: TRBV9
clone_size: .
d_call: .
cdr3_aa: CASSADLDTQYF
cdr3_nt: TGTGCCAGCAGCGCCGACCTGGATACGCAGTATTTT

j_call: TRBJ2-1
v_call: TRBV19
clone_size: .
d_call: TRBD2
cdr3_aa: CASSIEHGLAGGNEQFF
cdr3_nt: TGTGCCAGTAGTATAGAGCACGGACTAGCGGGAGGGAATGAGCAGTTCTTC

j_call: TRBJ2-6
v_call: TRBV2
clone_size: .
d_call: .
cdr3_aa: CASNTGRIIPAGANVLTF
cdr3_nt: TGTGCCAGCAACACGGGACGGATCATCCCCGCTGGGGCCAACGTCCTGACTTTC

j_call: TRBJ1-1
v_call: TRBV6-1
clone_size: .
d_call: .
cdr3_aa: CASSAFGGVNTEAFF
cdr3_nt: TGTGCCAGCAGTGCCTTCGGGGGGGTGAACACTGAAGCTTTCTTT

j_call: TRBJ2-5
v_call: TRBV29-1
clone_size: once
d_call: .
cdr3_aa: CSVGVGGVETQYF
cdr3_nt: TGCAGCGTTGGGGTGGGAGGTGTCGAGACCCAGTACTTC

j_call: TRBJ2-7
v_call: TRBV28
clone_size: .
d_call: .
cdr3_aa: CASAGSAESSYEQYF
cdr3_nt: TGTGCCAGTGCCGGGTCGGCAGAGAGCTCCTACGAGCAGTACTTC

j_call: TRBJ2-1
v_call: TRBV5-6
clone_size: .
d_call: TRBD1
cdr3_aa: CASSPGTGAYNEQFF
cdr3_nt: TGTGCCAGCAGCCCCGGGACAGGGGCCTACAATGAGCAGTTCTTC

j_call: TRBJ2-3
v_call: TRBV6-5
clone_size: .
d_call: .
cdr3_aa: CASSYSNGGITDTQYF
cdr3_nt: TGTGCCAGCAGTTACTCGAATGGGGGGATCACAGATACGCAGTATTTT

j_call: TRBJ2-2
v_call: TRBV5-1
clone_size: many
d_call: .
cdr3_aa: CASSLRITGELFF
cdr3_nt: TGCGCCAGCAGCTTACGGATCACCGGGGAGCTGTTTTTT

j_call: TRBJ2-3
v_call: TRBV18
clone_size: .
d_call: .
cdr3_aa: CASSPQTRDTQYF
cdr3_nt: TGTGCCAGCTCACCACAGACTAGAGATACGCAGTATTTT

j_call: TRBJ2-1
v_call: TRBV14
clone_size: once
d_call: TRBD2
cdr3_aa: CASSQALAGIYNEQFF
cdr3_nt: TGTGCCAGCAGCCAAGCCCTAGCGGGAATATACAATGAGCAGTTCTTC

j_call: TRBJ1-2
v_call: TRBV10-3
clone_size: few
d_call: .
cdr3_aa: CAISTEYGYTF
cdr3_nt: TGTGCCATCAGTACAGAGTATGGCTACACCTTC

j_call: TRBJ2-7
v_call: TRBV7-6
clone_size: .
d_call: .
cdr3_aa: CASSPLTGVEQYF
cdr3_nt: TGTGCCAGCAGCCCCCTGACAGGCGTGGAGCAGTACTTC

j_call: TRBJ2-7
v_call: TRBV27
clone_size: .
d_call: .
cdr3_aa: CASSLSQSSYEQYF
cdr3_nt: TGTGCCAGCAGTTTAAGCCAGAGCTCCTACGAGCAGTACTTC

j_call: TRBJ2-7
v_call: TRBV6-5
clone_size: .
d_call: TRBD2
cdr3_aa: CASSASGRSRREQYF
cdr3_nt: TGTGCCAGCAGTGCTAGCGGGAGGAGCCGGAGGGAGCAGTACTTC

j_call: TRBJ1-5
v_call: TRBV19
clone_size: few
d_call: .
cdr3_aa: CASKDRPGNQPQHF
cdr3_nt: TGTGCCAGTAAAGACAGGCCAGGCAATCAGCCCCAGCATTTT

j_call: TRBJ2-7
v_call: TRBV28
clone_size: .
d_call: .
cdr3_aa: CASSGVQGQYF
cdr3_nt: TGTGCCAGCAGCGGGGTCCAGGGACAGTACTTC

j_call: TRBJ2-7
v_call: TRBV5-1
clone_size: .
d_call: TRBD2
cdr3_aa: CASSLIRGVHEQYF
cdr3_nt: TGCGCCAGCAGCTTGATACGGGGGGTCCACGAGCAGTACTTC

j_call: TRBJ2-1
v_call: TRBV9
clone_size: few
d_call: TRBD2
cdr3_aa: CASSVGLAGGRRANEQFF
cdr3_nt: TGTGCCAGCAGCGTAGGGCTAGCGGGGGGGCGGAGGGCGAATGAGCAGTTCTTC

j_call: TRBJ1-6
v_call: TRBV7-9
clone_size: .
d_call: .
cdr3_aa: CASSLTGISPLHF
cdr3_nt: TGTGCCAGCAGCTTAACCGGGATTTCACCCCTCCACTTT

j_call: TRBJ2-5
v_call: TRBV7-9
clone_size: .
d_call: .
cdr3_aa: CASSLGGFQETQYF
cdr3_nt: TGTGCCAGCAGCTTAGGGGGGTTTCAAGAGACCCAGTACTTC

j_call: TRBJ2-2
v_call: TRBV5-1
clone_size: .
d_call: TRBD1
cdr3_aa: CASSFGTGATGELFF
cdr3_nt: TGCGCCAGCAGCTTTGGGACAGGGGCGACCGGGGAGCTGTTTTTT

j_call: TRBJ1-5
v_call: TRBV7-8
clone_size: once
d_call: .
cdr3_aa: CASSPALGGPQHF
cdr3_nt: TGTGCCAGCAGTCCTGCCTTAGGAGGGCCCCAGCATTTT

j_call: TRBJ2-1
v_call: TRBV5-6
clone_size: .
d_call: .
cdr3_aa: CASSLPVGVANEQFF
cdr3_nt: TGTGCCAGCAGCTTGCCCGTCGGGGTCGCCAATGAGCAGTTCTTC

j_call: TRBJ2-1
v_call: TRBV5-4
clone_size: .
d_call: .
cdr3_aa: CASSFPAGEQFF
cdr3_nt: TGTGCCAGCAGCTTTCCCGCGGGTGAGCAGTTCTTC

j_call: TRBJ1-5
v_call: TRBV5-4
clone_size: .
d_call: .
cdr3_aa: CASSQGTQPQHF
cdr3_nt: TGTGCCAGCAGCCAGGGGACTCAGCCCCAGCATTTT

j_call: TRBJ2-7
v_call: TRBV2
clone_size: .
d_call: .
cdr3_aa: CASSLAGVSEQYF
cdr3_nt: TGTGCCAGCAGCTTGGCAGGGGTTAGCGAGCAGTACTTC

j_call: TRBJ2-4
v_call: TRBV5-4
clone_size: .
d_call: TRBD1
cdr3_aa: CASSFLGGSAGIQYF
cdr3_nt: TGTGCCAGCAGCTTCCTAGGGGGCTCGGCAGGCATTCAGTACTTC

j_call: TRBJ1-1
v_call: TRBV7-2
clone_size: once
d_call: .
cdr3_aa: CASSLVVYGTEAFF
cdr3_nt: TGTGCCAGCAGCTTAGTAGTTTACGGCACTGAAGCTTTCTTT

j_call: TRBJ1-6
v_call: TRBV6-1
clone_size: .
d_call: TRBD1
cdr3_aa: CASRWDRASNSPLHF
cdr3_nt: TGTGCCAGCAGGTGGGACAGGGCCTCTAATTCACCCCTCCACTTT

j_call: TRBJ1-1
v_call: TRBV11-3
clone_size: .
d_call: TRBD1
cdr3_aa: CASSPGTGSTEAFF
cdr3_nt: TGTGCCAGCAGCCCCGGGACAGGGTCCACTGAAGCTTTCTTT

j_call: TRBJ1-2
v_call: TRBV7-9
clone_size: .
d_call: .
cdr3_aa: CASSARPLLGYTF
cdr3_nt: TGTGCCAGCAGCGCCCGGCCCCTACTTGGCTACACCTTC

j_call: TRBJ2-3
v_call: TRBV5-5
clone_size: few
d_call: .
cdr3_aa: CASSLITGADTQYF
cdr3_nt: TGTGCCAGCAGCTTGATTACGGGAGCAGATACGCAGTATTTT